Following are 17 T cell receptor beta chains from one sample sequenced in a study of CD8+CD57+ T cells in acquired aplastic anemia. Genomic DNA served as template for TCR beta VDJ and CDR3 profiling. TCRdb re-called the reads with MiXCR, one entry per CDR3 protein. There are roughly 160,000 distinct CDR3 sequences in the sample; around half occur only once, and approximately 3% lies in the top ten. Flow cytometry had shown expanded CD8+CD57+ cells in the patients chosen for sequencing. The sample comprised sorted CD4+, CD8+, or CD8+CD57+ T cells (not recorded which) from PBMCs. These receptors all come from a human donor with aplastic anemia.

This clonotype appeared a few times. The chain is built from TRBV5-6 and TRBJ2-1; 8 nucleotides line up with TRBD1. The V and J ends lost 2 bases and 7 bases, in that order; junction bases with no gene match: 11. The CDR3 sequence is 16 residues long. Germline V gene lookup returns CDR1 SGHDT and CDR2 YYEEEE. The CDR3 loop reads CASSFLKQGVRNEQFF. The CDR3 nucleotides are TGTGCCAGCAGCTTTTTAAAACAGGGGGTTCGAAATGAGCAGTTCTTC.

This clonotype occurred many times. The genes are TRBV6-5 and TRBJ1-4, with TRBD1 matching over 8 bases. J lost 8 bases, V lost 2 bases, and 7 bases had no gene match. Germline-derived CDR1 and CDR2 are MNHEY and SVGAGI. The CDR3 covers 15 residues. The CDR3 is CASSYPDREGEKLFF. The CDR3 DNA sequence: TGTGCCAGCAGTTACCCGGACAGGGAGGGAGAAAAACTGTTTTTT.

This clonotype was detected ten times or more. The J gene is TRBJ2-7, the V gene TRBV10-3; TRBD1 is a possible D gene (5 bases). The CDR3 contains 14 residues. Trimming took off 9 bases at V and 0 bases at J, with 15 bases between the two ends. Germline-derived CDR1 and CDR2 are ENHRY and SYGVKD. CDR3 in DNA: TGTGCCATTCAAAATCAGGGTGCCTCCTACGAGCAGTACTTC. Amino acid sequence: CAIQNQGASYEQYF.

The chain employs TRBV19 and TRBJ1-1; D ambiguous. There are 13 residues in the CDR3. Deletions cut 8 bases from V and 8 bases from J, with 18 bases between. Germline CDR1 LNHDA, CDR2 SQIVND (reference sequence). CDR3 nucleotide sequence: TGTGCCAGTGCTGTCTCGGCGCCGACCGAAGCTTTCTTT. The encoded protein is CASAVSAPTEAFF.

This chain connects TRBV12-3 or TRBV12-4 to TRBJ2-7; 11 bases are shared with TRBD1. V was clipped by 6 bases and J by 7 bases; unmatched bases: 11. The CDR3 consists of 15 residues. The CDR3 loop is CASRKTGTGGREQYF. In nucleotides, the CDR3 is TGTGCCAGCAGAAAGACCGGGACAGGGGGACGGGAGCAGTACTTC.

This clonotype has ten or more counts. J is TRBJ2-5 and V is TRBV20-1, with 8 nucleotides matching TRBD2. The germline CDR1 and CDR2 sequences are DFQATT and SNEGSKA (reference sequence). V dropped 5 bases and J dropped 5; count of bases not matched to a gene: 13. This CDR3 is 15 amino acids long. The CDR3 DNA sequence: TGCAGTGCTGTGTCCTTAGGGACTAGAGCCGAGACCCAGTACTTC. This gives the protein CSAVSLGTRAETQYF.

This clonotype was picked up many times. The rearrangement uses TRBV13 and TRBJ2-7, with TRBD1 as a possible D gene (6 bases). This CDR3 is 13 amino acids long. Germline CDR1 reads PRHDT; CDR2 reads FYEKMQ (reference sequence). V lost 3 bases and J lost 7, with 13 bases in between. The CDR3 region has the DNA TGTGCCAGCAGCTTGACAGGTTTTCGGGAGCAGTACTTC. Translated: CASSLTGFREQYF.

The chain employs TRBV9 and TRBJ2-7; TRBD1 aligns across 7 bases. Per germline, CDR1 SGDLS and CDR2 YYNGEE. This CDR3 spans 13 amino acids. V lost 5 bases and J lost 3; bases outside the gene matches: 5. Here the CDR3 DNA reads TGTGCCAGCAGTCCGACAGGGTACTACGAGCAGTACTTC. This gives the protein CASSPTGYYEQYF.

With regard to this clonotype: The CDR3 does not end in the conserved phenylalanine or tryptophan, so this is likely a read error. Because the CDR3's place on the DNA is in doubt, the DNA is left out and the CDR3 is given as listed by TCRdb. The V gene is TRBV7-9, the J gene TRBJ1-5. The length of the CDR3 is 8 amino acids, counting both ends. In germline, CDR1 is SEHNR, CDR2 FQNEAQ (reference sequence). CDR3 amino acids: CASSSLAL.

There are many counts of this clonotype. The chain joins TRBV20-1 to TRBJ2-3, with 7 bases lining up with TRBD2. V dropped 6 bases and J dropped 5; count of bases not matched to a gene: 17. Germline lookup yields CDR1 DFQATT and CDR2 SNEGSKA (reference sequence). The CDR3 has 16 residues. For the CDR3, the DNA is TGCAGTGCATCCACGGGGGGAGACAACTGGGGAGATACGCAGTATTTT. Its protein is CSASTGGDNWGDTQYF.

This clonotype was counted a single time. The chain employs TRBV4-3 and TRBJ2-7; D may be TRBD2 (7 bases). Germline CDR1 reads LGHNA; CDR2 reads YSLEER. The length of the CDR3 is 14 residues. Deletions cut 2 bases from V and 3 bases from J, with 11 bases between. The CDR3 spells CASSQRGADYEQYF. Here the CDR3 DNA reads TGCGCCAGCAGCCAACGGGGGGCGGACTACGAGCAGTACTTC.

In its sample, this clonotype was seen many times. This chain connects TRBV12-3 or TRBV12-4 to TRBJ1-2; perhaps TRBD1 as D (5 bases). This CDR3 region has 13 residues. The V end lost 6 bases, the J end lost 1 base, and 9 bases lay between the germline ends. CDR3 region: CASSRQLNYGYTF. CDR3 in DNA: TGTGCCAGCAGCCGACAGCTTAACTATGGCTACACCTTC.

J is TRBJ1-2 and V is TRBV19; D not certain. The CDR3 contains 15 residues. Germline V gene data show CDR1 as LNHDA and CDR2 as SQIVND (reference sequence). Trimming removed 5 bases at V and 6 bases at J, with 19 bases between. The CDR3 DNA sequence: TGTGCCAGTAGTGTCCACCCTTATACAGTACATGGCTACACCTTC. Amino acids: CASSVHPYTVHGYTF.

For the CDR3, the DNA is TGTGCCACCAGTCTAACAGGCGATGAGCAGTTCTTC. This translates into CATSLTGDEQFF. V is TRBV24-1 and J is TRBJ2-1, with TRBD1 as a possible D gene (5 bases). Trimming shortened V by 6 bases and J by 8 bases, and 10 bases separated the two germline ends. In germline, CDR1 is KGHDR, CDR2 SFDVKD. The CDR3 consists of 12 residues.

Worth noting for this clonotype: A read error may produce the germline difference seen at one junction end. This chain connects TRBV4-1 to TRBJ1-3, with 7 bases aligning to TRBD1. The CDR3 is 17 amino acids. Germline values: CDR1 MGHRA, CDR2 YSYEKL. CDR3 nucleotide sequence: TGCGCCAGCAGCCTCAGACAGGGAATAGCTCTTGGAAACGCCATATATTTT. Translated, it gives CASSLRQGIALGNAIYF.

This clonotype was recorded at least ten times. V gene TRBV24-1 combines with J gene TRBJ2-1, with 13 bases aligning to TRBD2. V trimming: 4 bases; J trimming: 6 bases; junction bases outside the gene matches: 5. The CDR3 contains 16 residues. Germline V gives CDR1 KGHDR, CDR2 SFDVKD. CDR3 loop: CATSDRRLAGGNEQFF. CDR3 bases: TGTGCCACCAGTGACAGAAGACTAGCGGGAGGCAATGAGCAGTTCTTC.

This clonotype has ten or more counts. V is TRBV5-6 and J is TRBJ1-1; D unclear. V was cut by 4 bases and J by 0 bases, with 7 bases left in between. Per the germline V gene, CDR1 is SGHDT and CDR2 is YYEEEE. The CDR3 runs 13 residues. In nucleotides, the CDR3 is TGTGCCAGCAGCACCCGATTGAACACTGAAGCTTTCTTT. Translated: CASSTRLNTEAFF.